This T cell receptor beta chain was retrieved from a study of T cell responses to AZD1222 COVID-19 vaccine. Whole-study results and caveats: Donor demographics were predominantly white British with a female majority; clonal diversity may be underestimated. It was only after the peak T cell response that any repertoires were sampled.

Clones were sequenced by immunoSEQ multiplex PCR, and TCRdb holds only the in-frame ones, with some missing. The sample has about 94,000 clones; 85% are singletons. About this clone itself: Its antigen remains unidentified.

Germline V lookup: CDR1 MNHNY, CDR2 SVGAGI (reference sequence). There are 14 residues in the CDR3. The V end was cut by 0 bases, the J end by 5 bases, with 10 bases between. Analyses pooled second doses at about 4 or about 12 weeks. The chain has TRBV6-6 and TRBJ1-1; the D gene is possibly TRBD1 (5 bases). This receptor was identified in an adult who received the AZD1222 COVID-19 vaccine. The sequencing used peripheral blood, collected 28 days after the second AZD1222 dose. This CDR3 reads CASSYSSEGTEAFF. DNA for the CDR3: TGTGCCAGCAGTTACTCGTCAGAGGGGACTGAAGCTTTCTTT.